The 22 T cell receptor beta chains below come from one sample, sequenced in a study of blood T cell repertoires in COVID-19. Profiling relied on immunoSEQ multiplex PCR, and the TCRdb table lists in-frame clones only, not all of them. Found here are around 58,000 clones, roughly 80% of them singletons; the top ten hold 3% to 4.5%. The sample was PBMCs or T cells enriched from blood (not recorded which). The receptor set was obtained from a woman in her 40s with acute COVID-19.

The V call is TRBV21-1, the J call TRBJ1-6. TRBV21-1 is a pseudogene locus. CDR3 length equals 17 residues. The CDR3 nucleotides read TGTGCCAGCAGCAAAGAGGGGACTGGGAACTATAATTCACCCCTCCACTTT. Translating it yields CASSKEGTGNYNSPLHF.

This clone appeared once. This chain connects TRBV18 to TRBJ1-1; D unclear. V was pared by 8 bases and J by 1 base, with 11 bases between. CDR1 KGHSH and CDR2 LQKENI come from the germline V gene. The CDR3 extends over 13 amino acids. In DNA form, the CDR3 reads TGTGCCAGCCAACTAGAAACGAACACTGAAGCTTTCTTT. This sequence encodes CASQLETNTEAFF.

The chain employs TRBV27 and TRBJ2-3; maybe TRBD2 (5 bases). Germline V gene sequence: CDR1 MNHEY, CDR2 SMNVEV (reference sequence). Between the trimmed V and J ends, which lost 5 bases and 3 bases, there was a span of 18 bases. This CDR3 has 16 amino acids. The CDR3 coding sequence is TGTGCCAGCAGTCTCGCCGGAGGTAGTCTGACAGATACGCAGTATTTT. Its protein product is CASSLAGGSLTDTQYF.

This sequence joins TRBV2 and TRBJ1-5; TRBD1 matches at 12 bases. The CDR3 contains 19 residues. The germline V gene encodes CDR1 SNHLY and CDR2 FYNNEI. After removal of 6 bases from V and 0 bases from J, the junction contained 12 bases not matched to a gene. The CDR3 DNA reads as TGTGCCAGCAGCGGACACGGGACAGGGGGCGAAAATAGCAATCAGCCCCAGCATTTT. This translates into CASSGHGTGGENSNQPQHF.

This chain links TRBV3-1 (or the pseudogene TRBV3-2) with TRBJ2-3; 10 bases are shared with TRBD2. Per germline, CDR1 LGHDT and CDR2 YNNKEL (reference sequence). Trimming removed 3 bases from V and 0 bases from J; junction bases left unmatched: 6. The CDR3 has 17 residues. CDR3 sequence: CASSQAGLADSTDTQYF. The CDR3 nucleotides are TGTGCCAGCAGCCAGGCCGGACTAGCGGACAGCACAGATACGCAGTATTTT.

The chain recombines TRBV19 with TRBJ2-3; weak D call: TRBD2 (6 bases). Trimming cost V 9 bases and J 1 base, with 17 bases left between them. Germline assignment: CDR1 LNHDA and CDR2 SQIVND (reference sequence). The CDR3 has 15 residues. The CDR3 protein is CASVIAEKCTDTQYF. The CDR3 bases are TGTGCCAGCGTCATAGCGGAGAAGTGCACAGATACGCAGTATTTT.

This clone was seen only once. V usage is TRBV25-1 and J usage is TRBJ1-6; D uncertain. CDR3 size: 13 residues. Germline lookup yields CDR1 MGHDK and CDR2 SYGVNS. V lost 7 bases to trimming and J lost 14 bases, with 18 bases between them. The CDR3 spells CASTLGLVGTLHF. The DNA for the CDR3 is TGTGCCAGCACCCTAGGACTGGTGGGGACCCTCCACTTT.

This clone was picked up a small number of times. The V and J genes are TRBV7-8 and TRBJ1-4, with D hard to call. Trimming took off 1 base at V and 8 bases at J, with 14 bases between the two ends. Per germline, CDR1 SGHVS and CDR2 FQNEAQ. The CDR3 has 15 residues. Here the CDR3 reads CASSLGAAGGEKLFF. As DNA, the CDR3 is TGTGCCAGCAGCTTAGGGGCGGCGGGAGGGGAAAAACTGTTTTTT.

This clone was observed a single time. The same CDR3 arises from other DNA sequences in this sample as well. The CDR3 DNA sequence: TGTGCCAGCAGTCCTCCACAGGACACTGAAGCTTTCTTT. Translation gives CASSPPQDTEAFF. This chain links TRBV28 with TRBJ1-1; D may be TRBD1 (5 bases). Trimming removed 5 bases at V and 3 bases at J, with 10 bases between. Germline-derived CDR1 and CDR2 are MDHEN and SYDVKM. The CDR3 runs to 13 residues. The variable domain in full, completed from reference TRBV28 and TRBJ1-1, reads DVKVTQSSRYLVKRTGEKVFLECVQDMDHENMFWYRQDPGLGLRLIYFSYDVKMKEKGDIPEGYSVSREKKERFSLILESASTNQTSMYLCASSPPQDTEAFFGQGTRLTVV.

In DNA, the CDR3 is TGTGCCACCAGTGATTCAGGGTTCCCCGGGGAGCTGTTTTTT. Protein product: CATSDSGFPGELFF. The chain has TRBV24-1 and TRBJ2-2; D may be TRBD1 (5 bases). Trimming cost V 2 bases and J 6 bases, with 9 bases left between them. Germline lookup yields CDR1 KGHDR and CDR2 SFDVKD. The CDR3 contains 14 residues.

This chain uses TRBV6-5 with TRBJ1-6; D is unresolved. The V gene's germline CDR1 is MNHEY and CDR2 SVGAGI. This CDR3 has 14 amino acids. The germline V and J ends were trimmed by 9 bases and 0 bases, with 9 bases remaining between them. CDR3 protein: CASQRSSYNSPLHF. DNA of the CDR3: TGTGCCAGTCAGCGAAGCTCCTATAATTCACCCCTCCACTTT.

The CDR3 nucleotides read TGTGCCAGTCGAGGAGGGGGCATCAATGAAGCTTTCTTT. Its translation: CASRGGGINEAFF. The chain couples TRBV19 to TRBJ1-1; 7 nucleotides match TRBD1. V lost 8 bases to trimming and J lost 7 bases; unmatched junction nucleotides: 10. Germline loops: CDR1 LNHDA, CDR2 SQIVND (reference sequence). The CDR3 runs 13 residues.

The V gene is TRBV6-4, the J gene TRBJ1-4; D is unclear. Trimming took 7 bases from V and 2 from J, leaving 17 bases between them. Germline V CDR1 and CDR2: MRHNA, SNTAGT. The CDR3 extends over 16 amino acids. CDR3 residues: CASKGLWESTNEKLFF. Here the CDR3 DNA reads TGTGCCAGCAAAGGGCTTTGGGAGTCGACTAATGAAAAACTGTTTTTT.

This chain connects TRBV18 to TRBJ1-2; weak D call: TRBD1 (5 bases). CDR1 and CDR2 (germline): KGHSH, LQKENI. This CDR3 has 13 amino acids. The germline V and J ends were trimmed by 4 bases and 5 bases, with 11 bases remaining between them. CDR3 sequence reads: CASSRGTEYGYTF. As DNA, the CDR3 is TGTGCCAGCTCACGCGGGACGGAGTATGGCTACACCTTC.

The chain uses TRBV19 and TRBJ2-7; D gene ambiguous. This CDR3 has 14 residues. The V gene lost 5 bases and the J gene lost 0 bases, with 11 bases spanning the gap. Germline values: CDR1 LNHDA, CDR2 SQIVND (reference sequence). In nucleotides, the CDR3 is TGTGCCAGTAGTCCCCGTAAGCGCTCCTACGAGCAGTACTTC. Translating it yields CASSPRKRSYEQYF. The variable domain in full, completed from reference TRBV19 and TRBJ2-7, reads DGGITQSPKYLFRKEGQNVTLSCEQNLNHDAMYWYRQDPGQGLRLIYYSQIVNDFQKGDIAEGYSVSREKKESFPLTVTSAQKNPTAFYLCASSPRKRSYEQYFGPGTRLTVT.

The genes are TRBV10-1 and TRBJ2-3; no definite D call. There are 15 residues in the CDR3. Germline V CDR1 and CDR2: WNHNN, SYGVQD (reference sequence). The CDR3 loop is CTHHPDWPYADTQYF. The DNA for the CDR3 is TGCACACATCACCCTGACTGGCCATATGCAGATACGCAGTATTTT.

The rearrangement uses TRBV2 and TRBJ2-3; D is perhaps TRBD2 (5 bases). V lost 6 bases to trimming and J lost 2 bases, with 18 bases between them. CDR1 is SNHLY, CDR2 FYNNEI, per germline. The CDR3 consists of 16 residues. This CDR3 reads CASSPVGRRVTDTQYF. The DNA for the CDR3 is TGTGCCAGCAGCCCCGTTGGGAGACGCGTCACAGATACGCAGTATTTT.

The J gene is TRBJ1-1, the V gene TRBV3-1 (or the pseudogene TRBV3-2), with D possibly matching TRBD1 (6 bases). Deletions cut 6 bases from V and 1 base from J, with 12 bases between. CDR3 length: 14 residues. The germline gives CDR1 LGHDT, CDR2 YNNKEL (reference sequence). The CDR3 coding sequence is TGTGCCAGCAGAGGTGACAGGAGGAACACTGAAGCTTTCTTT. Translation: CASRGDRRNTEAFF.

DNA for the CDR3: TGTGCCAGCAGTGACACAGCCCAGCACAATGAGCAGTTCTTC. Translation: CASSDTAQHNEQFF. The rearrangement uses TRBV6-4 and TRBJ2-1; D not resolved. The length of the CDR3 is 14 residues. Trimming removed 2 bases at V and 5 bases at J, with 10 bases between. CDR1 is MRHNA, CDR2 SNTAGT, per germline.

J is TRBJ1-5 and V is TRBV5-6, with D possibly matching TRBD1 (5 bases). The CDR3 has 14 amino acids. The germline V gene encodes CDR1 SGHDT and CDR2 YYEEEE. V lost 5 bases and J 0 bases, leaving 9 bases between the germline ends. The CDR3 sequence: CASSVGHSNQPQHF. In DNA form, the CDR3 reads TGTGCCAGCAGTGTTGGACATAGCAATCAGCCCCAGCATTTT.

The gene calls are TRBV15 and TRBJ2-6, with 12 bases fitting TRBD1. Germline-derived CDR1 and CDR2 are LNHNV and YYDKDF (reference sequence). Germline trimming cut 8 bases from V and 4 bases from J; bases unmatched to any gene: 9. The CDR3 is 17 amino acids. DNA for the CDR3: TGTGCCACCGGGAGGGGACAGGGGGCGCCGGGGGCCAACGTCCTGACTTTC. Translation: CATGRGQGAPGANVLTF.

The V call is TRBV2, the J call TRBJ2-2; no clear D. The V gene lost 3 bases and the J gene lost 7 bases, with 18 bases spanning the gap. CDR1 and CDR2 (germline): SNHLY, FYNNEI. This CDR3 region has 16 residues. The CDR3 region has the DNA TGTGCCAGCAGTGAGATCCCGATGAGACTGGGCGGGGAGCTGTTTTTT. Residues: CASSEIPMRLGGELFF. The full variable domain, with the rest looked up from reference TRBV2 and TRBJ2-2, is EPEVTQTPSHQVTQMGQEVILRCVPISNHLYFYWYRQILGQKVEFLVSFYNNEISEKSEIFDDQFSVERPDGSNFTLKIRSTKLEDSAMYFCASSEIPMRLGGELFFGEGSRLTVL.